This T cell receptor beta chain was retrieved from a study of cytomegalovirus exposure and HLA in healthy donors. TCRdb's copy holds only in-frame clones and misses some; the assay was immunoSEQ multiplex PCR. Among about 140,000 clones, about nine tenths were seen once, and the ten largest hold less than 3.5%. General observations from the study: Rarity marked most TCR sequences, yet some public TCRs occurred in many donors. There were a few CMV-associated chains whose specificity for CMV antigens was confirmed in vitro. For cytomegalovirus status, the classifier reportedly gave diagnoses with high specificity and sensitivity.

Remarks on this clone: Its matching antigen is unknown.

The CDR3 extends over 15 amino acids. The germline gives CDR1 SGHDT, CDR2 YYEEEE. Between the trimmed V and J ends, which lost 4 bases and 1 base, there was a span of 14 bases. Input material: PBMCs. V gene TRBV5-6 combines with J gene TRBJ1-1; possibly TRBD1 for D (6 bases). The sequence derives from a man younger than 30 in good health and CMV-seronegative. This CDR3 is CASSPAGGGNTEAFF. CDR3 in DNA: TGTGCCAGCAGCCCTGCTGGGGGCGGGAACACTGAAGCTTTCTTT.